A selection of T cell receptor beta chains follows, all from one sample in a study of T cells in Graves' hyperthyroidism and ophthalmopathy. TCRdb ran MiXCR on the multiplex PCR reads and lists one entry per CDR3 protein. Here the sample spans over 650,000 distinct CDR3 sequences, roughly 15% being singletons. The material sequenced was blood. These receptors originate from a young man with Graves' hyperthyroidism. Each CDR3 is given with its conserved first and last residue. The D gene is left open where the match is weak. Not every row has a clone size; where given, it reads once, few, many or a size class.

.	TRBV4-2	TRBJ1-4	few	CASSLLMERGKDEKLFF	TGTGCCAGCAGCCTGTTGATGGAGAGGGGGAAGGATGAAAAACTGTTTTTT
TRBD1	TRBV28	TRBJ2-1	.	CASTEGGQRNEQFF	TGTGCCAGCACCGAAGGGGGACAGCGCAATGAGCAGTTCTTC
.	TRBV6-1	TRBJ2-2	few	CASTREIPGELFF	TGTGCCAGCACCAGGGAGATACCAGGGGAGCTGTTTTTT
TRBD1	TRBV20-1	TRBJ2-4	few	CSARENRGRKNIQYF	TGCAGTGCTAGAGAAAACAGGGGGCGAAAAAACATTCAGTACTTC
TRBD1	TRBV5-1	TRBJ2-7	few	CASSSLGQGGEQYF	TGCGCCAGCAGCTCGCTGGGACAGGGTGGCGAGCAGTACTTC
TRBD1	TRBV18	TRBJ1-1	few	CASSPGTGNTGAFF	TGTGCCAGCTCACCGGGGACAGGCAACACTGGAGCTTTCTTT
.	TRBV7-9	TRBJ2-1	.	CASSHVHDEQFF	TGTGCCAGCAGCCACGTTCACGATGAGCAGTTCTTC
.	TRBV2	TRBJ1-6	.	CASGDGRGASPLHF	TGTGCCAGCGGTGACGGCAGGGGCGCTTCACCCCTCCACTTT
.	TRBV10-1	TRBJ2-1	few	CASSEGSTQKPYNEQFF	TGCGCCAGCAGTGAAGGAAGTACACAGAAACCCTACAATGAGCAGTTCTTC
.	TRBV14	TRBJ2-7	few	CASSRDGFSYEQYF	TGTGCCAGCAGCCGAGATGGCTTCTCCTACGAGCAGTACTTC
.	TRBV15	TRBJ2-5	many	CATSRGGSYQETQYF	TGTGCCACCAGCAGAGGGGGTAGCTACCAAGAGACCCAGTACTTC
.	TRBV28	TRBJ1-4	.	CASSQDGRLNEKLFF	TGTGCCAGCAGTCAGGACGGGCGCCTTAATGAAAAACTGTTTTTT
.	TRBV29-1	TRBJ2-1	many	CSVAVYYNEQFF	TGCAGCGTTGCCGTCTACTACAATGAGCAGTTCTTC
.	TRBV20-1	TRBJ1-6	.	CSVRGQQGAYNSPLHF	TGCAGTGTTAGGGGCCAACAGGGTGCCTATAATTCACCCCTCCACTTT
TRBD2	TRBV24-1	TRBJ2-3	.	CASAGRETDTQYF	TGTGCCTCCGCCGGGCGGGAGACAGATACGCAGTATTTT
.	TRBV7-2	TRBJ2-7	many	CASSLGTVWTAAYEQYF	TGTGCCAGCAGCTTAGGGACAGTTTGGACTGCTGCCTACGAGCAGTACTTC
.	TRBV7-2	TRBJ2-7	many	CASSWGRERGEQYF	TGTGCCAGCAGCTGGGGTCGGGAGCGCGGCGAGCAGTACTTC
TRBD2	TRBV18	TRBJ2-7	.	CASSPIGTSGDEQYF	TGTGCCAGCTCACCAATCGGGACTAGCGGGGACGAGCAGTACTTC
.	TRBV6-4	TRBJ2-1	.	CASRGVEGGQQFF	TGTGCCAGCAGGGGGGTAGAGGGGGGGCAGCAGTTCTTC
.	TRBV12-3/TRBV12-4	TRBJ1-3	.	CASSDTAISGNTIYF	TGTGCCAGCAGCGACACAGCCATCTCTGGAAACACCATATATTTT
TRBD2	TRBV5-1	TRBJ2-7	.	CASRPGTSPRFEQYF	TGCGCCAGCAGGCCCGGGACTAGCCCGAGGTTCGAGCAGTACTTC
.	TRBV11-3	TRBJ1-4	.	CASSLLATNEKLFF	TGTGCCAGCAGCTTACTTGCAACTAATGAAAAACTGTTTTTT
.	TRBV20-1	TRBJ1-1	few	CSARLIGTEAFF	TGCAGTGCTAGATTGATTGGCACTGAAGCTTTCTTT
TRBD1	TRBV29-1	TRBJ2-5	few	CSVEAGTVGETQYF	TGCAGCGTTGAAGCCGGGACAGTTGGGGAGACCCAGTACTTC
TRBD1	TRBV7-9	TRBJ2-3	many	CASSSLDRGLTDTQYF	TGTGCCAGCAGCTCCTTGGACAGGGGGTTGACAGATACGCAGTATTTT
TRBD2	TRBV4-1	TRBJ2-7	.	CASSQRFREGTYEQYF	TGCGCCAGCAGCCAAAGGTTCCGGGAGGGAACTTACGAGCAGTACTTC
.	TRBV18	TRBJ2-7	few	CASSPTRTYEQYF	TGTGCCAGCTCACCAACGAGAACCTACGAGCAGTACTTC
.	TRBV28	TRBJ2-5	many	CASSFLGTGWGQETQYF	TGTGCCAGCAGTTTTTTGGGAACAGGGTGGGGCCAAGAGACCCAGTACTTC
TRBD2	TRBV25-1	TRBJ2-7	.	CASSDSGRRYEQYF	TGTGCCAGCAGTGATAGCGGGAGACGGTACGAGCAGTACTTC
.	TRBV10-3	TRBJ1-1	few	CAISPTAGGRTEAFF	TGTGCCATCAGTCCCACCGCGGGGGGCAGGACTGAAGCTTTCTTT
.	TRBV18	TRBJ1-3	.	CASSPRGNTIYF	TGTGCCAGCTCACCAAGAGGAAACACCATATATTTT
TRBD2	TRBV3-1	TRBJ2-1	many	CASSRVGGGRAPYNEQFF	TGTGCCAGCAGCCGGGTAGGTGGCGGGAGGGCCCCCTACAATGAGCAGTTCTTC
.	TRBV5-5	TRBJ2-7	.	CASSHQPRGATDEQYF	TGTGCCAGCAGCCACCAGCCTCGAGGGGCAACGGACGAGCAGTACTTC
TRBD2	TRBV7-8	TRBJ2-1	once	CASSLREAGPSYNEQFF	TGTGCCAGCAGCCTCCGGGAAGCGGGGCCCTCCTACAATGAGCAGTTCTTC
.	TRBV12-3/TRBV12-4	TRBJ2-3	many	CASSLGAMVSDTQYF	TGTGCCAGCAGTTTAGGGGCTATGGTGTCAGATACGCAGTATTTT
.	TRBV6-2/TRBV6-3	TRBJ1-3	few	CASSTTLTAGIYF	TGTGCCAGCAGTACAACCCTGACAGCTGGCATATATTTT
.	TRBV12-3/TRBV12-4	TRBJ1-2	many	CASSLSGAEGYTF	TGTGCCAGCAGTTTAAGTGGGGCGGAGGGCTACACCTTC
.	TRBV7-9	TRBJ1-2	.	CASSLAKGANYGYTF	TGTGCCAGCAGCTTAGCCAAGGGAGCTAACTATGGCTACACCTTC
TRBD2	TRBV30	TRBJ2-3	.	CAWSLMTSGTDTQYF	TGTGCCTGGAGTTTAATGACTAGCGGCACAGATACGCAGTATTTT
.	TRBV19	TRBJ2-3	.	CASSSPGAGGTDTQYF	TGTGCCAGTAGTTCCCCTGGGGCAGGCGGCACAGATACGCAGTATTTT
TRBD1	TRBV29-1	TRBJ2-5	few	CSVEEQGETQYF	TGCAGCGTTGAAGAACAGGGGGAGACCCAGTACTTC
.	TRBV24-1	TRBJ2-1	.	CATSDPTAGSNEQFF	TGTGCCACCAGTGACCCTACCGCGGGGTCCAATGAGCAGTTCTTC
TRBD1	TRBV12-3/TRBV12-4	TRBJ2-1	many	CASSKGQTNNEQFF	TGTGCCAGCAGCAAGGGACAGACCAACAATGAGCAGTTCTTC
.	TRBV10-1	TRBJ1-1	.	CASSAGEGKTEAFF	TGCGCCAGCAGTGCTGGGGAGGGAAAAACTGAAGCTTTCTTT
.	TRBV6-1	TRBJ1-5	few	CASLLGGLGNQPQHF	TGTGCCAGCCTACTCGGGGGGCTAGGGAATCAGCCCCAGCATTTT
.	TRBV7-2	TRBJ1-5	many	CASGTDTYQPQHF	TGTGCCAGCGGGACGGACACTTATCAGCCCCAGCATTTT
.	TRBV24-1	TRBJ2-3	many	CATSAHPSRDSTDTQYF	TGTGCCACCAGTGCCCACCCCAGCCGGGACAGCACAGATACGCAGTATTTT
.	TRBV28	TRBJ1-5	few	CASQFTNQPQHF	TGTGCCAGCCAATTCACAAACCAGCCCCAGCATTTT
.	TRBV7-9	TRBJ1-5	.	CASSLGWGSEGNQPQHF	TGTGCCAGCAGCCTCGGGTGGGGGAGCGAAGGCAATCAGCCCCAGCATTTT
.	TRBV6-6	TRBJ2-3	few	CASSYSRAYTDTQYF	TGTGCCAGCAGTTACTCGAGGGCTTACACAGATACGCAGTATTTT
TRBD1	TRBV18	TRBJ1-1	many	CASSPLTGEAFF	TGTGCCAGCTCACCTCTGACAGGGGAAGCTTTCTTT
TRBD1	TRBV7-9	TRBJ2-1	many	CASSWGQAQFF	TGTGCCAGCAGTTGGGGACAGGCCCAGTTCTTC
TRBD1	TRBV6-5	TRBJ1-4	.	CASSSARDRGYEKLFF	TGTGCCAGCAGTTCCGCTCGGGACAGAGGATATGAAAAACTGTTTTTT